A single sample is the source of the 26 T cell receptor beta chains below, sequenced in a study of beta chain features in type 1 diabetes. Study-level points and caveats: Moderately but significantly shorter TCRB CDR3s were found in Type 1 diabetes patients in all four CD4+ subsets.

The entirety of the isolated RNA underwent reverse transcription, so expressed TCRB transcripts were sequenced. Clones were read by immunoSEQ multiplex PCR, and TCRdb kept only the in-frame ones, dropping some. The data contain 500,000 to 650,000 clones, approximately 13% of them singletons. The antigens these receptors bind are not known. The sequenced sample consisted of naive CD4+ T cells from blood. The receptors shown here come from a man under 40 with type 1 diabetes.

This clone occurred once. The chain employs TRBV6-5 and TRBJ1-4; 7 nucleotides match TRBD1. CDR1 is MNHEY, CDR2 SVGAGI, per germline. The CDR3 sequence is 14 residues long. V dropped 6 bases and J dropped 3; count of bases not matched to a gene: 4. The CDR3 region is CASSPGGSNEKLFF. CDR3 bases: TGTGCCAGCAGCCCAGGGGGATCTAATGAAAAACTGTTTTTT.

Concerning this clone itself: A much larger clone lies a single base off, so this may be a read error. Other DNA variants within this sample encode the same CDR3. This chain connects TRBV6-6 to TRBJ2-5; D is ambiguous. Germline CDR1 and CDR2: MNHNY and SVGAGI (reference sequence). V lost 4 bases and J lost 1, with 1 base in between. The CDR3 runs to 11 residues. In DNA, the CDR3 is TGTGCCAGCAGTTTCCAAGAGACCCAGTACTTC. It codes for CASSFQETQYF.

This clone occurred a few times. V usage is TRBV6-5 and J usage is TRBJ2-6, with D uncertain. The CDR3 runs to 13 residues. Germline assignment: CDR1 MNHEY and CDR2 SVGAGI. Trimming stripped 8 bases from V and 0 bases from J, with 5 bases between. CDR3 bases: TGTGCCAGCCATAGCTCTGGGGCCAACGTCCTGACTTTC. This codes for CASHSSGANVLTF.

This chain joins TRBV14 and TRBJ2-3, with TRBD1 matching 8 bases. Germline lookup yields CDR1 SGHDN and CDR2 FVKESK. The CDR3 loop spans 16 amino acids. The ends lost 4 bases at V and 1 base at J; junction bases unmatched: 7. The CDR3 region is CASSLLPGQGTDTQYF. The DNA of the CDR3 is TGTGCCAGCAGCCTCTTACCGGGACAGGGCACAGATACGCAGTATTTT.

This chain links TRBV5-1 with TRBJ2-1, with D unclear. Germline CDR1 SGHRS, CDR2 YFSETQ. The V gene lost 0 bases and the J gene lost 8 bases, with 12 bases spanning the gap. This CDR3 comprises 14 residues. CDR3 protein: CASSLAPPNDEQFF. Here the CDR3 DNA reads TGCGCCAGCAGCTTGGCGCCCCCCAACGATGAGCAGTTCTTC.

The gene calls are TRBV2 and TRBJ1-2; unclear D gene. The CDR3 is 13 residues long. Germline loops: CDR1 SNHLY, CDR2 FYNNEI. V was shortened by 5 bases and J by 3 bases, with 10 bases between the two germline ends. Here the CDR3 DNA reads TGTGCCAGCAGTTTCCTGACGGACTATGGCTACACCTTC. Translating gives CASSFLTDYGYTF.

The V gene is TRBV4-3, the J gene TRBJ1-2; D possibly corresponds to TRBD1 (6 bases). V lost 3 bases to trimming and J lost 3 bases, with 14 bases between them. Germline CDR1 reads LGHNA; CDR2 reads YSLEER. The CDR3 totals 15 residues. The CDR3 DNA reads TGCGCCAGCAGCCAGGATAGGGGGGTTCACTATGGCTACACCTTC. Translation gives CASSQDRGVHYGYTF.

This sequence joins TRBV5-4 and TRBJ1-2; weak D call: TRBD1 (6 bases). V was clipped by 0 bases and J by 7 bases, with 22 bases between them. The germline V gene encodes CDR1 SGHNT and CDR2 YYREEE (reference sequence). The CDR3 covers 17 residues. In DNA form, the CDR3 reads TGTGCCAGCAGCTTGGGGGAGTGGGACACCTCTATTGGTGGCTACACCTTC. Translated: CASSLGEWDTSIGGYTF. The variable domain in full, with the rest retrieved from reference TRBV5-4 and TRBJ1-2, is ETGVTQSPTHLIKTRGQQVTLRCSSQSGHNTVSWYQQALGQGPQFIFQYYREEENGRGNFPPRFSGLQFPNYSSELNVNALELDDSALYLCASSLGEWDTSIGGYTFGSGTRLTVV.

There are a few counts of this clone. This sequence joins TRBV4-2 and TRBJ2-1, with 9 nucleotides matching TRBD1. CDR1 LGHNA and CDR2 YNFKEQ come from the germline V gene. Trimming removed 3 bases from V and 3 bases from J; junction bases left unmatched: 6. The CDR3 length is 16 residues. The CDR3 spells CASSHETGGLYNEQFF. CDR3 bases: TGTGCCAGCAGCCATGAAACAGGGGGCCTCTACAATGAGCAGTTCTTC.

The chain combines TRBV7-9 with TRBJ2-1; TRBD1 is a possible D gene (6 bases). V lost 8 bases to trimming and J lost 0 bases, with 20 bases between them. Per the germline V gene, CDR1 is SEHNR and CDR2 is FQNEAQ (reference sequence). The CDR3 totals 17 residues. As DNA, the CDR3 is TGTGCCAGCCGTCTCCTTATGGGGGCCGGCTCCTACAATGAGCAGTTCTTC. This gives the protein CASRLLMGAGSYNEQFF.

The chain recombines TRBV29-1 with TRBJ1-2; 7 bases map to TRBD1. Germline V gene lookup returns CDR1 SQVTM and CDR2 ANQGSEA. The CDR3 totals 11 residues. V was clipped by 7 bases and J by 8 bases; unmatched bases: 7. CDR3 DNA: TGCAGCGGAAACAGGGGCGACGGCTACACCTTC. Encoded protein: CSGNRGDGYTF.

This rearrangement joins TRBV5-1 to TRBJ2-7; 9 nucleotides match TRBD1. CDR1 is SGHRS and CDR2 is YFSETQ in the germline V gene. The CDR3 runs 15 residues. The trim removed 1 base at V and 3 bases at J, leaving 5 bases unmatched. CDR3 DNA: TGCGCCAGCAGCTTGTACTCGGGACAGGGCTACGAGCAGTACTTC. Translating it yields CASSLYSGQGYEQYF.

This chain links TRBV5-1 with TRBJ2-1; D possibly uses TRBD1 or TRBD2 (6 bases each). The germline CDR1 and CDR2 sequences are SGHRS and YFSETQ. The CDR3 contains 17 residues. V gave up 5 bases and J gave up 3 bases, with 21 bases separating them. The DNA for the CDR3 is TGCGCCAGCAGTCACCTGGCCCCGGGGGCCAGCTACAATGAGCAGTTCTTC. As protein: CASSHLAPGASYNEQFF.

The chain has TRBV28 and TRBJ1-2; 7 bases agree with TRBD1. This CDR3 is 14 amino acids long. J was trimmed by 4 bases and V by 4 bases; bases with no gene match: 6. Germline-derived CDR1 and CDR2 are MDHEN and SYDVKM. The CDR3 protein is CASSSSRDSYGYTF. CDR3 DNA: TGTGCCAGCAGTTCAAGCCGGGACAGCTATGGCTACACCTTC.

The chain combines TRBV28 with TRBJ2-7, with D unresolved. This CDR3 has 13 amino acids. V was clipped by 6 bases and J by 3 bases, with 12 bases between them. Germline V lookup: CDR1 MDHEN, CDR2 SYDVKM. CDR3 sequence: CASSGPKIYEQYF. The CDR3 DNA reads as TGTGCCAGCAGCGGCCCAAAAATCTACGAGCAGTACTTC.

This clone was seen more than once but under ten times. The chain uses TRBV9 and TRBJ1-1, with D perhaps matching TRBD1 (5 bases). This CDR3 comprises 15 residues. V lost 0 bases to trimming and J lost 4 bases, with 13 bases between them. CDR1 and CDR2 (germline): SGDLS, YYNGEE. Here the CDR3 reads CASSVEGRRGTEAFF. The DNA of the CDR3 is TGTGCCAGCAGCGTAGAAGGCCGGAGGGGCACTGAAGCTTTCTTT.

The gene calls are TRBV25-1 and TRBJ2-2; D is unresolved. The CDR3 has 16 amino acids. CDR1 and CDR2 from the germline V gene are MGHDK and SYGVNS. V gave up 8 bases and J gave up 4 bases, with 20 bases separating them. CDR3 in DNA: TGTGCCAGCTCCCAAGAGGCTGGGTACGGCACCGGGGAGCTGTTTTTT. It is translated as CASSQEAGYGTGELFF.

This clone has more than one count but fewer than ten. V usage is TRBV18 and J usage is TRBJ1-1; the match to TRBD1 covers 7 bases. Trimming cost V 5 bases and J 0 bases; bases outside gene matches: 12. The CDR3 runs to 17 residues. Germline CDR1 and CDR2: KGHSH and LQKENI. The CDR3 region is CASSNPRGSVMNTEAFF. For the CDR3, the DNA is TGTGCCAGCTCAAACCCCAGGGGGAGCGTAATGAACACTGAAGCTTTCTTT.

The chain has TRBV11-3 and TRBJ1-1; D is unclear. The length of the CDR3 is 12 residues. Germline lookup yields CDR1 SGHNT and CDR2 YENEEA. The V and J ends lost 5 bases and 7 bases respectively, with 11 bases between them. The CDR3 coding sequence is TGTGCCAGCAGCCAGATAGAAGGTGAAGCTTTCTTT. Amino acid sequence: CASSQIEGEAFF.

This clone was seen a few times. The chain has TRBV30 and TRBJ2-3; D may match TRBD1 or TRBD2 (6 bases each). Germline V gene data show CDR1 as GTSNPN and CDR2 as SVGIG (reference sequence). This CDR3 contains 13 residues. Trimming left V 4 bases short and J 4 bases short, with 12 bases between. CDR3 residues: CAWNPRGPDTQYF. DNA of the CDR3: TGTGCCTGGAACCCCCGGGGGCCAGATACGCAGTATTTT.

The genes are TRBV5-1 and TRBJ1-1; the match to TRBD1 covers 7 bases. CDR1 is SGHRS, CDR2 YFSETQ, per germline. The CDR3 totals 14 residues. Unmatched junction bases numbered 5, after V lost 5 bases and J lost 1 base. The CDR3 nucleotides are TGCGCCAGCAGGGTGGGACAGACGAACACTGAAGCTTTCTTT. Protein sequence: CASRVGQTNTEAFF.

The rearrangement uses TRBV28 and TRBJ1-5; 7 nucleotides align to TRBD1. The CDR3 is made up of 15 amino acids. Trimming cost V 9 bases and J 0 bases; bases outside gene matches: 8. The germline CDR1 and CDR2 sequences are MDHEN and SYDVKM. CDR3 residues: CASVQGTVSNQPQHF. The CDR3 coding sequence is TGTGCCAGTGTACAGGGGACAGTTAGCAATCAGCCCCAGCATTTT.

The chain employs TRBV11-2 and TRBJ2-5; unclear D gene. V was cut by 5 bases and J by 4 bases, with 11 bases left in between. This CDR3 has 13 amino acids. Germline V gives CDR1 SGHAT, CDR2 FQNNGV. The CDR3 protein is CASSPGFPETQYF. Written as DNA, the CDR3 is TGTGCCAGCAGCCCTGGGTTCCCAGAGACCCAGTACTTC.

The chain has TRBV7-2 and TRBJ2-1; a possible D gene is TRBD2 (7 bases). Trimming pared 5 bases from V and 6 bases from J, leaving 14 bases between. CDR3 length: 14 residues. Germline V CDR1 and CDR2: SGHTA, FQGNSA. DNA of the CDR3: TGTGCCAGCAGCGCGCGGGGGCAGCGCAATGAGCAGTTCTTC. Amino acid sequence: CASSARGQRNEQFF. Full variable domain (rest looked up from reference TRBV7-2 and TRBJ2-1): GAGVSQSPSNKVTEKGKDVELRCDPISGHTALYWYRQSLGQGLEFLIYFQGNSAPDKSGLPSDRFSAERTGGSVSTLTIQRTQQEDSAVYLCASSARGQRNEQFFGPGTRLTVL.

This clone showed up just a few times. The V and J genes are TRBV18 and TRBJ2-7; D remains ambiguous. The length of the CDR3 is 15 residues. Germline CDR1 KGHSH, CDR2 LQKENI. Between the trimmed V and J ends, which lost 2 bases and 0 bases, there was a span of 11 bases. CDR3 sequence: CASSPADPLSYEQYF. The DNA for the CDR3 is TGTGCCAGCTCACCAGCCGACCCCCTCTCCTACGAGCAGTACTTC.

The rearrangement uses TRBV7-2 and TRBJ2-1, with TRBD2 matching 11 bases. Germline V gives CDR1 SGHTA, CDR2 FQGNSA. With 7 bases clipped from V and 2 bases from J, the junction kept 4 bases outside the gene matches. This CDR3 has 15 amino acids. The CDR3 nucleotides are TGTGCCAGCACCGGGACTAGCGGACCCTACAATGAGCAGTTCTTC. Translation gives CASTGTSGPYNEQFF.